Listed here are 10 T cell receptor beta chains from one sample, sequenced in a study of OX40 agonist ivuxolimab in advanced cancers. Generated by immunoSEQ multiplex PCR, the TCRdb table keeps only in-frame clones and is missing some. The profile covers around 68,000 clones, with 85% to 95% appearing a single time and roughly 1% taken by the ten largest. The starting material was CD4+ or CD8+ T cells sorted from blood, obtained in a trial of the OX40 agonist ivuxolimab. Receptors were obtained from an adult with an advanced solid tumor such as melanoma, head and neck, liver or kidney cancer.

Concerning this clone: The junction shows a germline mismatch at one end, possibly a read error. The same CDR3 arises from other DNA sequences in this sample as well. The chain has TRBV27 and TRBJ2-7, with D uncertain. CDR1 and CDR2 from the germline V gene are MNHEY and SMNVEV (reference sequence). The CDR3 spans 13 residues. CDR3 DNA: TGTGCCAGTAGTTTCTTGCCTACCTACGAGCAGTACTTC. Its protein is CASSFLPTYEQYF.

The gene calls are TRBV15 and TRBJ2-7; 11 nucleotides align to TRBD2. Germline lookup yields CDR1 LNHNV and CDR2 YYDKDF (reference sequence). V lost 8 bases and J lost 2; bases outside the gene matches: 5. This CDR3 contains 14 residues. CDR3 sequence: CATGGLAVTYEQYF. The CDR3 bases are TGTGCCACCGGGGGACTAGCGGTCACCTACGAGCAGTACTTC.

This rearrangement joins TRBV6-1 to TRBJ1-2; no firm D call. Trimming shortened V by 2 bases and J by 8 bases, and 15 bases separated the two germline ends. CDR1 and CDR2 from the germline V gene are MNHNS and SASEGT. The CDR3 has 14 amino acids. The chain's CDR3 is CASSELRVGEGYTF. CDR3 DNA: TGTGCCAGCAGTGAATTAAGGGTGGGCGAGGGCTACACCTTC.

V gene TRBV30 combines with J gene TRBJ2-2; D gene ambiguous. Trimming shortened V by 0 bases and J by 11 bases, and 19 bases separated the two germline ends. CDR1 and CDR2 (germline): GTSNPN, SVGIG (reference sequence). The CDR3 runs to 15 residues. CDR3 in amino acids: CAWSVGSTPAQELFF. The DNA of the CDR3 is TGTGCCTGGAGTGTAGGGTCAACCCCGGCACAAGAGCTGTTTTTT.

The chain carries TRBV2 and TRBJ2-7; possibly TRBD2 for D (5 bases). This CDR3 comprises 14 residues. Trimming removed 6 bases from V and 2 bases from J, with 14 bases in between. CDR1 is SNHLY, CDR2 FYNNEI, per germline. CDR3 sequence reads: CASRSGSSPYEQYF. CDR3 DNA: TGTGCCAGCAGATCGGGGAGCTCGCCCTACGAGCAGTACTTC.

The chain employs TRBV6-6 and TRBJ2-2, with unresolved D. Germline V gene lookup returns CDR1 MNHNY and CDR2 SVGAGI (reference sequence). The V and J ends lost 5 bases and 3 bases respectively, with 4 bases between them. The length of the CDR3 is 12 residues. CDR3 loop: CASSRDTGELFF. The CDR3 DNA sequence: TGTGCCAGCAGTCGGGACACCGGGGAGCTGTTTTTT.

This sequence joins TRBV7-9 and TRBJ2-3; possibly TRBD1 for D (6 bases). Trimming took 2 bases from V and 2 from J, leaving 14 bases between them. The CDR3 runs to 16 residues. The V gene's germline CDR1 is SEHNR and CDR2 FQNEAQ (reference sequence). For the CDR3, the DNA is TGTGCCAGCAGCTTACGAGGACAGCCTACCACAGATACGCAGTATTTT. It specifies CASSLRGQPTTDTQYF.

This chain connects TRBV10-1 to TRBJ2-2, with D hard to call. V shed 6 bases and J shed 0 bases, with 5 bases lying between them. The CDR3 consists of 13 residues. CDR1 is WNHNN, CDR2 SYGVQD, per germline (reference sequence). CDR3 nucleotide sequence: TGCGCCAGCAGGACTCCGAACACCGGGGAGCTGTTTTTT. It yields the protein CASRTPNTGELFF.

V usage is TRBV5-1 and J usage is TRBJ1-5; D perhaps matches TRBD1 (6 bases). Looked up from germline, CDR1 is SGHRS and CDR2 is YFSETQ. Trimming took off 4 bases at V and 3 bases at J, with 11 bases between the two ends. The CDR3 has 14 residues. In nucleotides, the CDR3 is TGCGCCAGCAGCCCGGAGGGGGACAATCAGCCCCAGCATTTT. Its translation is CASSPEGDNQPQHF.

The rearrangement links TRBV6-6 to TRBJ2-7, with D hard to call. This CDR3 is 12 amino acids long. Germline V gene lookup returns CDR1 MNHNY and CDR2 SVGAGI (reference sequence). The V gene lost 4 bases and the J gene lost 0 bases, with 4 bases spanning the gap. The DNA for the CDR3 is TGTGCCAGCAGTTCCCACTCCTACGAGCAGTACTTC. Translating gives CASSSHSYEQYF.